This passage covers 14 T cell receptor beta chains from one sample sequenced in a study of blood T cell repertoires in COVID-19. Method: immunoSEQ multiplex PCR; TCRdb's copy keeps in-frame clones and lacks some. The sample includes under 400,000 clones, roughly 89% of them seen just once. Sequencing was done on a sample of peripheral blood. All receptors come from a woman in her sixties with COVID-19, enrolled during active disease.

V is TRBV20-1 and J is TRBJ1-6; D not certain. The germline gives CDR1 DFQATT, CDR2 SNEGSKA (reference sequence). V lost 6 bases and J lost 16, with 13 bases in between. This CDR3 has 10 amino acids. CDR3 residues: CSAPNERLHF. DNA of the CDR3: TGCAGTGCCCCTAACGAGAGGCTCCACTTT.

The chain uses TRBV30 and TRBJ1-6, with 7 bases identical to TRBD1. Per germline, CDR1 GTSNPN and CDR2 SVGIG (reference sequence). V lost 5 bases, J lost 10 bases, and 14 bases stayed unmatched. This CDR3 spans 15 amino acids. For the CDR3, the DNA is TGTGCCTGGGGACCGGGACAGCGTTCCCTCTCACCCCTCCACTTT. Amino acids: CAWGPGQRSLSPLHF.

The V call is TRBV5-5, the J call TRBJ2-7; D call uncertain. V was pared by 6 bases and J by 6 bases, with 13 bases between. Per germline, CDR1 SGHKS and CDR2 YYEKEE (reference sequence). The CDR3 has 12 residues. This CDR3 is CASTPGSFEQYF. The CDR3, as DNA: TGTGCCAGCACCCCGGGTAGTTTCGAGCAGTACTTC.

This sequence joins TRBV2 and TRBJ1-2; 9 bases map to TRBD1. CDR1 and CDR2 (germline): SNHLY, FYNNEI. The CDR3 is made up of 15 amino acids. With V trimmed by 8 bases and J by 3 bases, 10 bases remained unmatched. CDR3 bases: TGTGCCAGCGCTAAAGGAACAGGGGGCTACTATGGCTACACCTTC. Translated, it gives CASAKGTGGYYGYTF.

V and J are TRBV2 and TRBJ2-2; 9 nucleotides align to TRBD1. Germline-derived CDR1 and CDR2 are SNHLY and FYNNEI. Trimming took 6 bases from V and 5 from J; bases not matched to a gene: 4. CDR3 length: 14 residues. The CDR3 region is CASRRQGDTGELFF. The CDR3 nucleotides are TGTGCCAGCAGGAGACAGGGGGATACCGGGGAGCTGTTTTTT.

The chain employs TRBV11-2 and TRBJ1-1; D is possibly TRBD1 (6 bases). There are 16 residues in the CDR3. Germline V CDR1 and CDR2: SGHAT, FQNNGV. The V and J ends lost 5 bases and 0 bases respectively, with 16 bases between them. The CDR3 region has the DNA TGTGCCAGCAGCACGACAGGAGAGAGGGTGAACACTGAAGCTTTCTTT. Residues: CASSTTGERVNTEAFF. The full variable domain, completed using reference TRBV11-2 and TRBJ1-1, is EAGVAQSPRYKIIEKRQSVAFWCNPISGHATLYWYQQILGQGPKLLIQFQNNGVVDDSQLPKDRFSAERLKGVDSTLKIQPAKLEDSAVYLCASSTTGERVNTEAFFGQGTRLTVV.

The CDR3 nucleotides are TGTGCCAGTAAGGACAGGGAGAATAACTATGGCTACACCTTC. This sequence encodes CASKDRENNYGYTF. The rearrangement links TRBV19 to TRBJ1-2; 8 bases are a match to TRBD1. Germline CDR1 and CDR2: LNHDA and SQIVND (reference sequence). This CDR3 region has 14 residues. Germline trimming cut 7 bases from V and 1 base from J; bases unmatched to any gene: 5.

This chain links TRBV7-2 with TRBJ1-2; D is undetermined. V was trimmed by 2 bases and J by 4 bases, leaving 14 bases between them. The CDR3 sequence is 15 residues long. Germline-derived CDR1 and CDR2 are SGHTA and FQGNSA. CDR3 nucleotides: TGTGCCAGCAGCTTATCCCCTCCGGGGAGCTATGGCTACACCTTC. Its translation: CASSLSPPGSYGYTF. Variable domain in full (rest from reference TRBV7-2 and TRBJ1-2): GAGVSQSPSNKVTEKGKDVELRCDPISGHTALYWYRQSLGQGLEFLIYFQGNSAPDKSGLPSDRFSAERTGGSVSTLTIQRTQQEDSAVYLCASSLSPPGSYGYTFGSGTRLTVV.

The genes are TRBV11-2 and TRBJ1-5; D is undetermined. The CDR3 has 13 amino acids. The V end was cut by 2 bases, the J end by 4 bases, with 6 bases between. Germline loops: CDR1 SGHAT, CDR2 FQNNGV. The CDR3 protein is CASSLIPNQPQHF. Written as DNA, the CDR3 is TGTGCCAGCAGCTTAATCCCTAATCAGCCCCAGCATTTT.

This clone was recorded once. The genes are TRBV9 and TRBJ1-1; TRBD1 agrees at 9 bases. CDR1 and CDR2 from the germline V gene are SGDLS and YYNGEE. CDR3 length equals 15 residues. V lost 3 bases to trimming and J lost 1 base; unmatched junction nucleotides: 4. The CDR3 bases are TGTGCCAGCAGCGCGGTGGACAGGGGGAACACTGAAGCTTTCTTT. Its translation: CASSAVDRGNTEAFF.

Of note for this clone: The sample has other DNA sequences that encode this CDR3 too. This rearrangement joins TRBV30 to TRBJ1-5; 8 nucleotides agree with TRBD1. Germline lookup yields CDR1 GTSNPN and CDR2 SVGIG (reference sequence). The CDR3 extends over 14 amino acids. The V and J ends lost 0 bases and 6 bases, in that order; junction bases with no gene match: 4. CDR3 nucleotide sequence: TGTGCCTGGAGTGTACAGGGGGGCGGTCAGCCCCAGCATTTT. Protein sequence: CAWSVQGGGQPQHF.

The chain uses TRBV10-3 and TRBJ1-1; 12 nucleotides agree with TRBD1. CDR3 length: 15 amino acids. With 2 bases clipped from V and 6 bases from J, the junction kept 4 bases outside the gene matches. Germline assignment: CDR1 ENHRY and CDR2 SYGVKD. The CDR3 DNA follows: TGTGCCATCAGTGAGAGGGGGACAGGGGGCCCTGAAGCTTTCTTT. Its protein product is CAISERGTGGPEAFF.

This CDR3 is CASSLDRLYEQYF. Written as DNA, the CDR3 is TGCGCCAGCAGCTTGGACAGGCTGTACGAGCAGTACTTC. The V gene is TRBV5-1, the J gene TRBJ2-7; a weak D match, TRBD1 (5 bases). The CDR3 is 13 amino acids. CDR1 and CDR2 from the germline V gene are SGHRS and YFSETQ. Between the trimmed V and J ends, which lost 0 bases and 4 bases, there was a span of 8 bases.

This chain links TRBV25-1 with TRBJ1-1; D might be TRBD1 (6 bases). V was pared by 0 bases and J by 8 bases, with 13 bases between. The CDR3 is 14 residues long. Germline V gene data show CDR1 as MGHDK and CDR2 as SYGVNS. In DNA form, the CDR3 reads TGTGCCAGCAGTGAATATGGACAGACTTCCGAAGCTTTCTTT. Translated: CASSEYGQTSEAFF.